This is a list of T cell receptor beta chains from one sample in a study of blood T cell repertoires in COVID-19. This table comes from immunoSEQ multiplex PCR, and its TCRdb copy is limited to in-frame clones, with some not included. The profile shows fewer than 350,000 clones, around nine tenths of them singletons. The specimen was PBMCs or T cells enriched from blood (not recorded which). Source of these receptors: a woman aged 40 to 55 who had recovered from COVID-19. CDR3s include the opening cysteine and the closing phenylalanine or tryptophan. The D gene is left open where the match is weak. Not all rows give a size; the values are once, few, many and, for expanded clones, a class.

len,d_gene,v_gene,j_gene,abundance,CDR3nt,CDR3aa
15,TRBD2,TRBV29-1,TRBJ2-1,once,TGCAGCGTTGTTCCCCCGGGACTAGCTTACAATGAGCAGTTCTTC,CSVVPPGLAYNEQFF
16,-,TRBV4-3,TRBJ2-1,-,TGCGCCAGCAGCCAAGATCCCCTAGCGTCCTACAATGAGCAGTTCTTC,CASSQDPLASYNEQFF
15,TRBD2,TRBV7-2,TRBJ2-1,-,TGTGCCAGCAGCTTACAGGCTAGCGGGAGGGATGAGCAGTTCTTC,CASSLQASGRDEQFF
19,TRBD1,TRBV14,TRBJ1-2,-,TGTGCCAGCAGCCCCGACAGGCCCGGGACAGGGATAAGGCGCGGGGGCTACACCTTC,CASSPDRPGTGIRRGGYTF
13,TRBD1,TRBV2,TRBJ1-2,-,TGTGCCAGCCGACGGGGACAGGGGACTGGCTACACCTTC,CASRRGQGTGYTF
14,TRBD1,TRBV11-3,TRBJ1-2,once,TGTGCCAGCAGCTTGAACCCTCGAGGACAGGGGAACACCTTC,CASSLNPRGQGNTF
14,TRBD1,TRBV9,TRBJ1-1,-,TGTGCCAGCAGCGGTGGGACAGGGGCCCCTGAAGCTTTCTTT,CASSGGTGAPEAFF
16,-,TRBV5-6,TRBJ2-3,-,TGTGCCAGCCAATGGAGGGGTCTAGTGAGGACAGATACGCAGTATTTT,CASQWRGLVRTDTQYF
16,-,TRBV4-3,TRBJ2-2,-,TGCGCCAGCAGCCAGCTCGTCGGCGGGGACACCGGGGAGCTGTTTTTT,CASSQLVGGDTGELFF
16,TRBD1,TRBV7-8,TRBJ2-2,-,TGTGCCAGCTCCTCGGGGGGACAGGGGGCGTACGGGGAGCTGTTTTTT,CASSSGGQGAYGELFF
15,-,TRBV28,TRBJ1-4,-,TGTGCCAGCACCTCGGACTTAGCAACTAATGAAAAACTGTTTTTT,CASTSDLATNEKLFF
14,-,TRBV30,TRBJ2-7,-,TGTGCCTGGAAGATGGGACTGGCCTCCTACGAGCAGTACTTC,CAWKMGLASYEQYF
14,TRBD2,TRBV7-3,TRBJ2-3,-,TGTGCCAGCAGCGACCTAGCGGGCACAGATACGCAGTATTTT,CASSDLAGTDTQYF
16,TRBD2,TRBV5-1,TRBJ2-1,-,TGCGCCAGCAGCTTGGACCCCACTAGCGGTGATATAGAGCAGTTCTTC,CASSLDPTSGDIEQFF
16,-,TRBV7-2,TRBJ2-2,-,TGTGCCAGCAGCTTAGCGTGGCCTGCGAACACCGGGGAGCTGTTTTTT,CASSLAWPANTGELFF
15,TRBD2,TRBV5-1,TRBJ2-7,-,TGCGCCAGCAGCTTAACTAGCGGTGGGGCCTACGAGCAGTACTTC,CASSLTSGGAYEQYF
14,-,TRBV5-1,TRBJ2-7,once,TGCGCCAGCAGCTTGTTCCAGGGGCCCTACGAGCAGTACTTC,CASSLFQGPYEQYF
13,-,TRBV25-1,TRBJ1-1,-,TGTGCCAGCAGTGATCTCGGGGAAACTGAAGCTTTCTTT,CASSDLGETEAFF
13,TRBD1,TRBV27,TRBJ2-7,few,TGTGCCAGCAGGGGACAGGGGGCCTACGAGCAGTACTTC,CASRGQGAYEQYF
14,-,TRBV6-5,TRBJ1-4,-,TGTGCCAGCAGTCCGGGGAGGGTGGGTGAAAAACTGTTTTTT,CASSPGRVGEKLFF
15,TRBD1,TRBV7-9,TRBJ2-7,-,TGTGCCAGCAGCCCGCCCGGGACAGGTAACTACGAGCAGTACTTC,CASSPPGTGNYEQYF
14,TRBD2,TRBV29-1,TRBJ2-2,-,TGCAGCGCCCTAGCGGGAGGGCCAGGCGGGGAGCTGTTTTTT,CSALAGGPGGELFF
12,-,TRBV5-1,TRBJ2-1,-,TGCGCCAGCAGCGTCCTATACAATGAGCAGTTCTTC,CASSVLYNEQFF
16,-,TRBV18,TRBJ1-1,-,TGTGCCAGCTCACCGGTCCAGGGGAACCTGGGCACTGAAGCTTTCTTT,CASSPVQGNLGTEAFF
16,-,TRBV30,TRBJ1-2,-,TGTGCCTGGAGTAGAAACAGGGACCGAGCTAACTATGGCTACACCTTC,CAWSRNRDRANYGYTF
12,TRBD1,TRBV2,TRBJ1-2,-,TGTGCCAGCAGCGGGACAGGGGATGGCTACACCTTC,CASSGTGDGYTF
12,-,TRBV28,TRBJ1-5,-,TGTGCCAGCAGTTTGAGGGTTCAGCCCCAGCATTTT,CASSLRVQPQHF
19,TRBD2,TRBV28,TRBJ2-1,once,TGTGCCAGCAGTTCCAATTACGAGTCTAGCGGTGGGGCGGTCAATGAGCAGTTCTTC,CASSSNYESSGGAVNEQFF